The T cell receptor (beta chain) under discussion was sequenced for a study of OX40 agonist ivuxolimab in advanced cancers. Study overall: Clinicians treated patients with ivuxolimab, an agonistic anti-OX40 (CD134) antibody. A male proportion of 82.7% was recorded, with mean age around 62 years and range about 23 to 80.

The CDR3 loop spans 14 amino acids. CDR1 and CDR2 (germline): SNHLY, FYNNEI. V shed 6 bases and J 2 bases; nucleotides not matched to a gene: 6. Clones were read by immunoSEQ multiplex PCR, and TCRdb kept only the in-frame ones, dropping some. The data contain about 82,000 clones, less than 85% of them singletons. This specimen was CD4+ or CD8+ T cells sorted from blood, taken in a trial of the OX40 agonist ivuxolimab. V is TRBV2 and J is TRBJ1-2; the match to TRBD1 covers 7 bases. The TCR sequence derives from an adult with an advanced solid tumor such as melanoma, head and neck, liver or kidney cancer. The CDR3 DNA reads TGTGCCAGCAGGCTATCGGGACAGAACTATGGCTACACCTTC. Amino acids: CASRLSGQNYGYTF.